These 28 T cell receptor beta chains originate from one sample sequenced in a study of CD8+CD57+ T cells in acquired aplastic anemia. For CDR3 and TCR beta VDJ profiling, genomic DNA was the template used. TCRdb processed the reads anew with MiXCR; each CDR3 protein has one entry. This table holds 200,000 to 300,000 distinct CDR3 sequences, around 82% found once. Patients sequenced had flow cytometry evidence of CD8+CD57+ cell expansion. Material: sorted CD4+, CD8+, or CD8+CD57+ T cells (not recorded which) from PBMCs. Every receptor here comes from a human donor with aplastic anemia.

On this clonotype itself: A junction boundary mismatches the germline segment, possibly from a read error. The chain links TRBV2 to TRBJ1-1, with D maybe TRBD1 (6 bases). This CDR3 is built from 17 residues. Germline CDR1 and CDR2: SNHLY and FYNNEI. For the CDR3, the DNA is TGTGCCAGCGGGGACGGGGGCACAGAGACGCGGAATTTTGACGCAGGCTTT. Translated: CASGDGGTETRNFDAGF.

The chain joins TRBV5-1 to TRBJ2-3; 9 nucleotides line up with TRBD1. The CDR3 extends over 15 amino acids. With 0 bases clipped from V and 5 bases from J, the junction kept 4 bases outside the gene matches. The germline CDR1 and CDR2 sequences are SGHRS and YFSETQ. CDR3 region: CASSLAQGQGDTQYF. CDR3 coding DNA: TGCGCCAGCAGCTTGGCCCAGGGACAGGGAGATACGCAGTATTTT.

The rearrangement uses TRBV5-4 and TRBJ2-5; D might be TRBD2 (5 bases). With 4 bases removed from V and 6 bases from J, the gap between germline ends came to 16 bases. Germline assignment: CDR1 SGHNT and CDR2 YYREEE (reference sequence). The CDR3 contains 14 residues. CDR3 residues: CASSTNLGRKTQYF. DNA of the CDR3: TGTGCCAGCAGCACCAACTTGGGGAGAAAGACCCAGTACTTC. Drawing the rest from reference TRBV5-4 and TRBJ2-5, the complete variable domain is ETGVTQSPTHLIKTRGQQVTLRCSSQSGHNTVSWYQQALGQGPQFIFQYYREEENGRGNFPPRFSGLQFPNYSSELNVNALELDDSALYLCASSTNLGRKTQYFGPGTRLLVL.

The chain is built from TRBV24-1 and TRBJ1-2, with D unclear. CDR1 KGHDR and CDR2 SFDVKD come from the germline V gene. Trimming removed 3 bases at V and 0 bases at J, with 7 bases between. The CDR3 runs 14 residues. The CDR3 region is CATSDNGANYGYTF. DNA of the CDR3: TGTGCCACCAGTGATAACGGAGCTAACTATGGCTACACCTTC.

The table lists this clonotype with many counts. The chain uses TRBV30 and TRBJ1-5; D is unclear. Trimming removed 1 base at V and 7 bases at J, with 14 bases between. The CDR3 sequence is 14 residues long. Germline V CDR1 and CDR2: GTSNPN, SVGIG (reference sequence). CDR3 region: CAWSGTRGRQPQHF. The CDR3 DNA is TGTGCCTGGAGTGGTACAAGAGGTCGGCAGCCCCAGCATTTT.

By share of the sample, this clonotype is medium-sized. The rearrangement joins TRBV10-3 to TRBJ2-1; 9 nucleotides align to TRBD2. The CDR3 totals 16 residues. The V segment lost 7 bases and the J segment 1 base; nucleotides outside the gene matches: 8. Per germline, CDR1 ENHRY and CDR2 SYGVKD. The CDR3 DNA is TGTGCCATCACGACTAGCGGCCCCACATCCTACAATGAGCAGTTCTTC. Residues: CAITTSGPTSYNEQFF.

The chain recombines TRBV9 with TRBJ1-2; 11 nucleotides line up with TRBD1. This CDR3 region has 12 residues. Germline V lookup: CDR1 SGDLS, CDR2 YYNGEE. V lost 7 bases, J lost 7 bases, and 3 bases stayed unmatched. Here the CDR3 reads CASGTGGGGYTF. In DNA form, the CDR3 reads TGTGCCAGCGGGACAGGGGGAGGTGGCTACACCTTC.

This clonotype has only one observation. The genes are TRBV5-1 and TRBJ1-5; D ambiguous. The V end was cut by 6 bases, the J end by 8 bases, with 18 bases between. This CDR3 comprises 14 residues. From germline, CDR1 is SGHRS and CDR2 YFSETQ. The CDR3 sequence is CASKLAGRKEPQHF. The CDR3 DNA reads as TGCGCCAGCAAGCTTGCCGGTAGGAAAGAGCCCCAGCATTTT.

This clonotype has only a few counts. The rearrangement joins TRBV15 to TRBJ2-7; no clear D. The length of the CDR3 is 15 residues. Trimming took 0 bases from V and 2 from J, leaving 11 bases between them. Germline V gene lookup returns CDR1 LNHNV and CDR2 YYDKDF (reference sequence). In DNA form, the CDR3 reads TGTGCCACCAGCAGAGATTGGACGGTGCCCTACGAGCAGTACTTC. It translates to CATSRDWTVPYEQYF.

The gene calls are TRBV7-2 and TRBJ2-2; 11 bases match TRBD1. CDR3 size: 15 residues. Germline CDR1 SGHTA, CDR2 FQGNSA. The J segment lost 16 bases and the V segment lost 5 bases, leaving 15 bases of the junction unmatched. As DNA, the CDR3 is TGTGCCAGCAGCAATGGACAGGGGGCCAACGGGACCCAGTTTTTT. Translation gives CASSNGQGANGTQFF.

On this clonotype: An end of the junction differs from the germline gene, which may be a read error. This sequence joins TRBV7-8 and TRBJ2-5; D perhaps matches TRBD1 (6 bases). This CDR3 is 12 amino acids long. CDR1 is SGHVS and CDR2 is FQNEAQ in the germline V gene. CDR3 sequence (DNA): TGTGCCGGACGCGGAGCGAGGGGGACCGAGTACTTC. Encoded protein: CAGRGARGTEYF.

Regarding this clonotype: A read error may account for a junction end that differs from germline. This chain links TRBV9 with TRBJ2-3; 8 bases fit TRBD2. The CDR3 runs 14 residues. CDR1 is SGDLS, CDR2 YYNGEE, per germline. The CDR3 loop is CASSLAGRPGGNNF. The CDR3 DNA reads as TGTGCCAGCAGCTTAGCGGGACGACCGGGTGGAAACAATTTT.

Notes on this clonotype: At one of its ends the junction is not consistent with the germline gene, which may arise from a read error. The J gene is TRBJ1-5, the V gene TRBV2; a possible D gene is TRBD1 (5 bases). Germline CDR1 is SNHLY and CDR2 is FYNNEI. This CDR3 comprises 13 residues. CDR3: CASSDAGTQTQHF. DNA of the CDR3: TGTGCCAGCAGCGACGCAGGGACTCAGACCCAGCATTTT.

The chain combines TRBV7-9 with TRBJ2-5; either TRBD1 or TRBD2 may supply D (5 bases each). The germline V and J ends were trimmed by 11 bases and 5 bases, with 15 bases remaining between them. The V gene's germline CDR1 is SEHNR and CDR2 FQNEAQ (reference sequence). There are 12 residues in the CDR3. The CDR3 sequence: CAGHGAPETQYF. CDR3 in DNA: TGTGCCGGCCACGGGGCTCCGGAGACCCAGTACTTC.

A note on this clonotype: One junction end does not reproduce the germline sequence, and a read error may be involved. The V gene is TRBV7-9, the J gene TRBJ2-3; TRBD1 matches at 7 bases. This CDR3 has 13 amino acids. The germline V gene has CDR1 SEHNR and CDR2 FQNEAQ (reference sequence). CDR3 sequence: CASSLAGSDRANF. In DNA, the CDR3 is TGTGCCAGCAGCTTAGCGGGTAGCGACAGGGCGAACTTT.

In regard to this clonotype: In this CDR3 the conserved last residue, phenylalanine or tryptophan, is missing, so a read error is likely. It is unclear where the CDR3 begins or ends on the DNA, so no DNA is shown, and the CDR3 is as TCRdb lists it. This rearrangement joins TRBV7-3 to TRBJ2-3. Both ends counted, the CDR3 spans 13 residues. Germline V gene sequence: CDR1 SGHTA, CDR2 FQGTGA. The CDR3 spells CASGVGGSDTQNQ.

This clonotype was seen only a few times. The V and J genes are TRBV7-2 and TRBJ1-3; TRBD1 might be the D (6 bases). Trimming took off 5 bases at V and 3 bases at J, with 17 bases between the two ends. Germline V gene lookup returns CDR1 SGHTA and CDR2 FQGNSA. There are 16 residues in the CDR3. CDR3 loop: CASSMTPGQGGNTIYF. As DNA, the CDR3 is TGTGCCAGCAGCATGACCCCGGGACAAGGTGGAAACACCATATATTTT.

Points on this clonotype: Because the CDR3 is missing its conserved closing phenylalanine or tryptophan, this is likely a read error. The limits of the CDR3 on the DNA are not certain, so only TCRdb's listed CDR3 is given. This chain connects TRBV7-8 to TRBJ1-2. Germline V gene sequence: CDR1 SGHVS, CDR2 FQNEAQ. The length of the CDR3 is 13 amino acids, counting both ends. CDR3 loop: CASSLFIGASTDT.

The genes are TRBV20-1 and TRBJ1-1; 7 positions match TRBD1. The trim removed 0 bases at V and 6 bases at J, leaving 7 bases unmatched. The V gene's germline CDR1 is DFQATT and CDR2 SNEGSKA (reference sequence). The CDR3 consists of 14 residues. CDR3 region: CSARDRLTGPEAFF. CDR3 nucleotides: TGCAGTGCTAGAGATAGGTTGACAGGGCCTGAAGCTTTCTTT.

This sequence joins TRBV9 and TRBJ2-3; D not resolved. Germline CDR1 reads SGDLS; CDR2 reads YYNGEE. This CDR3 has 14 residues. Trimming cost V 5 bases and J 15 bases, with 25 bases left between them. The CDR3 nucleotides read TGTGCCAGCAGAGGAGCTGGAAACATTCAGTACTTCTATTTT. Translation gives CASRGAGNIQYFYF.

In the case of this clonotype: Because it lacks the conserved phenylalanine or tryptophan at the end, this CDR3 is likely a read error. It is unclear where the CDR3 begins or ends on the DNA, so no DNA is shown, and the CDR3 is as TCRdb lists it. The chain joins TRBV7-2 to TRBJ2-7; whether TRBD2, the table's D call, matches the DNA was not checked. The CDR3 contains 13 residues when both ends are counted. In germline, CDR1 is SGHTA, CDR2 FQGNSA. CDR3 residues: CASSSRGSWGETQ.

This clonotype was recorded a few times. Being one base from a much bigger clone, this may be a read error. This rearrangement joins TRBV7-6 to TRBJ2-1, with D perhaps TRBD1 (6 bases). There are 16 residues in the CDR3. Germline loops: CDR1 SGHVS, CDR2 FNYEAQ. Trimming shortened V by 3 bases and J by 11 bases, and 23 bases separated the two germline ends. The chain's CDR3 is CASSFAHGTKETQQFF. CDR3 bases: TGTGCCAGCAGCTTTGCCCACGGGACAAAAGAGACCCAGCAGTTCTTC.

Comment on this clonotype: One end of the junction fails to match germline, which may point to a read error. The chain uses TRBV7-3 and TRBJ1-5; tentatively, D is TRBD1 (5 bases). Germline loops: CDR1 SGHTA, CDR2 FQGTGA. The length of the CDR3 is 14 residues. As DNA, the CDR3 is TGTGCCAGCAGCTCGGGGGGGTATAATCAGCCCCAGCACTTT. Translating gives CASSSGGYNQPQHF.

V is TRBV11-1 and J is TRBJ2-1, with D possibly matching TRBD2 (5 bases). V shed 3 bases and J shed 0 bases, with 15 bases lying between them. There are 17 residues in the CDR3. Per the germline V gene, CDR1 is SGHAT and CDR2 is FQDESV (reference sequence). Here the CDR3 DNA reads TGTGCCAGCAGCTTTCAAAGAAGCGGAAACTCCTACAATGAGCAGTTCTTC. This sequence encodes CASSFQRSGNSYNEQFF.

The J gene is TRBJ2-7, the V gene TRBV9; D possibly uses TRBD1 or TRBD2 (5 bases each). Trimming removed 3 bases at V and 12 bases at J, with 22 bases between. The CDR3 contains 14 residues. CDR1 and CDR2 from the germline V gene are SGDLS and YYNGEE. Here the CDR3 DNA reads TGTGCCAGCAGCGGCCGGGGCCTAAGCACCGATACGTACTTC. Amino acid sequence: CASSGRGLSTDTYF.

The chain couples TRBV5-5 to TRBJ1-1, with D tentatively TRBD1 (5 bases). Germline values: CDR1 SGHKS, CDR2 YYEKEE (reference sequence). The CDR3 has 16 amino acids. V shed 7 bases and J shed 0 bases, with 19 bases lying between them. CDR3 sequence: CASGGARVVLNTEAFF. CDR3 coding DNA: TGTGCCAGCGGAGGGGCTCGGGTCGTCTTGAACACTGAAGCTTTCTTT.

With regard to this clonotype: This is likely a read error, given that the CDR3 carries no conserved phenylalanine or tryptophan at its end. The chain couples TRBV9 to TRBJ2-1; D not certain. The better agreement between TRBJ2-7 and the DNA end casts doubt on the J call. Per the germline V gene, CDR1 is SGDLS and CDR2 is YYNGEE. The CDR3 is 13 amino acids. The CDR3 protein is CASSDGVNQEQYL. The CDR3 coding sequence is TGTGCCAGCAGTGACGGCGTGAACCAGGAGCAGTACCTC.

The CDR3 DNA is TGTGCCAGCAGCTTTGATATAACCGGGGGGAGCGATGCGTTCTTT. Amino acid sequence: CASSFDITGGSDAFF. The chain employs TRBV7-9 and TRBJ1-1, with D perhaps TRBD1 (5 bases). This CDR3 is 15 amino acids long. The germline gives CDR1 SEHNR, CDR2 FQNEAQ (reference sequence). Trimming took 3 bases from V and 14 from J, leaving 25 bases between them.